This TCR beta chain is from a study of CD8+ T cells in alopecia areata. Overall study context: Treated patients were given oral tofacitinib, which was dosed at 5 to 10 mg twice daily.

Study-level findings and limits: Patients displayed less clarity in TCR sharing than mice, a finding possibly related to HLA. Besides other cells, scalp samples also yield sequences of resident alphabeta T cells from normal skin. Baseline CD8+ expansion's link to response remains uncertain, as there was one nonresponder.

Treatment: oral pan-JAK inhibitor, 5-10 mg twice daily. Specimens obtained from alopecia areata patients comprised lesional scalp punch biopsies and peripheral blood. Germline assignment: CDR1 SGHRS and CDR2 YFSETQ. The CDR3 sequence is 15 residues long. Trimming stripped 3 bases from V and 4 bases from J, with 17 bases between. Remarks on this clone: Antigen unknown.

RNA was extracted and reverse transcribed into cDNA as the sequencing template. Here immunoSEQ multiplex PCR was the method, and the copy in TCRdb shows in-frame clones only, minus some. The repertoire holds 3,000 to 4,500 clones, approximately 69% seen once, with over 5% in the top ten. Specimen: skin, collected at week 24, from a patient treated with tofacitinib. The clonotype was recovered from a human donor with alopecia areata. J is TRBJ2-7 and V is TRBV5-1; D gene ambiguous. CDR3 nucleotide sequence: TGCGCCAGCAGCTCAATTTTTCCGGGCCTATACGAGCAGTACTTC. Translated: CASSSIFPGLYEQYF.